This paragraph covers one T cell receptor (beta chain) sequence. Its target is not known. Germline loops: CDR1 LGHDT, CDR2 YNNKEL (reference sequence). The CDR3 length is 14 residues. Trimming removed 1 base at V and 8 bases at J, with 12 bases between. This sample was taken from a study of Ad26.COV2.S vaccination and SARS-CoV-2 variants. Whole-study results and caveats: It was found that vaccine and placebo recipients had similar non-spike TCR breadth.

TCRdb keeps only in-frame clones here, not all; method: immunoSEQ multiplex PCR. The data contain about 400,000 clones, about 85% of them seen just once; the ten biggest clones take up more than 3%. Stated treatment: about 20 received Ad26.COV2.S at low or high dose, single or two shots; 5 received placebo; per-sample allocation not given. Vaccine and placebo recipients were sampled on day 63 after the first injection. Sequenced here: peripheral blood, sampled in a trial of Ad26.COV2.S vaccine versus placebo. The V gene is TRBV3-1 (or the pseudogene TRBV3-2), the J gene TRBJ2-1, with a weak D call TRBD1 (6 bases). This TCR was recovered from a person between 18 and 59 years old who received the Ad26.COV2.S COVID-19 vaccine or a placebo. The DNA of the CDR3 is TGTGCCAGCAGCCAAGTAACAGGGCGGGATGAGCAGTTCTTC. This translates into CASSQVTGRDEQFF.